Shown below are 25 T cell receptor beta chains from a single sample sequenced in a study of identical twins. Each CDR3 protein is one row after TCRdb ran MiXCR on the 5' RACE reads. The table lists 500,000 to 550,000 distinct CDR3 sequences, approximately 22% of them singletons. The same specimen was also included in a second study, on T cells expressing NK-cell markers.

The sample consisted of CD4+ T cells sorted from blood. The receptors here all came from a woman aged 18-29 years in good health.

This clonotype has a handful of counts. The chain recombines TRBV29-1 with TRBJ1-1, with 7 bases that match TRBD1. The V gene's germline CDR1 is SQVTM and CDR2 ANQGSEA. Unmatched junction bases numbered 14, after V lost 4 bases and J lost 6 bases. The CDR3 contains 15 residues. This CDR3 reads CSVVGPGRGSSEAFF. The CDR3 DNA is TGCAGCGTTGTGGGGCCTGGCAGGGGGTCTTCTGAAGCTTTCTTT.

This clonotype showed up many times. The chain uses TRBV6-5 and TRBJ2-3; D call uncertain. Germline values: CDR1 MNHEY, CDR2 SVGAGI. Trimming cost V 6 bases and J 1 base, with 2 bases left between them. CDR3 length equals 11 residues. This CDR3 reads CASRGTDTQYF. DNA for the CDR3: TGTGCCAGCAGGGGCACAGATACGCAGTATTTT.

The V and J genes are TRBV12-3 or TRBV12-4 and TRBJ1-1; D gene ambiguous. This CDR3 is built from 18 residues. CDR3 in DNA: TGTACCTTCAGTTTAGCGCCAGGACGGGGAATGACGAACACTGAAGCTTTCTTT. It translates to CTFSLAPGRGMTNTEAFF.

The chain recombines TRBV7-3 with TRBJ2-2; the D is unclear. Germline V lookup: CDR1 SGHTA, CDR2 FQGTGA. V lost 5 bases to trimming and J lost 2 bases, with 9 bases between them. CDR3 length: 14 amino acids. This CDR3 is CASSPSGNTGELFF. The CDR3 DNA reads as TGTGCCAGCAGCCCGTCTGGTAACACCGGGGAGCTGTTTTTT.

The V call is TRBV10-3, the J call TRBJ2-5; D is possibly TRBD1 (6 bases). This CDR3 has 13 residues. Germline CDR1 reads ENHRY; CDR2 reads SYGVKD. V was trimmed by 7 bases and J by 5 bases, leaving 14 bases between them. The CDR3 nucleotides read TGTGCCATCACGGCTGGGGGCGGCGAGACCCAGTACTTC. This encodes CAITAGGGETQYF.

This clonotype was detected only a few times. The chain combines TRBV10-3 with TRBJ2-1; a possible D gene is TRBD2 (6 bases). The germline V and J ends were trimmed by 4 bases and 2 bases, with 18 bases remaining between them. This CDR3 contains 17 residues. The V gene's germline CDR1 is ENHRY and CDR2 SYGVKD. The CDR3 protein is CAISVQGGGRPYNEQFF. In nucleotides, the CDR3 is TGTGCCATCAGTGTCCAGGGAGGTGGCCGTCCCTACAATGAGCAGTTCTTC.

This clonotype was detected a few times. This chain links TRBV18 with TRBJ1-1; D not resolved. CDR3 length: 14 amino acids. The ends were cut back, 2 bases at V and 0 bases at J, with 7 bases in the middle. Germline V gives CDR1 KGHSH, CDR2 LQKENI. The CDR3 DNA reads TGTGCCAGCTCACCAAGCAGAGTGAACACTGAAGCTTTCTTT. It yields the protein CASSPSRVNTEAFF.

The chain couples TRBV6-6 to TRBJ1-1, with D hard to call. Germline V lookup: CDR1 MNHNY, CDR2 SVGAGI (reference sequence). V gave up 2 bases and J gave up 7 bases, with 8 bases separating them. The CDR3 has 12 residues. The CDR3 nucleotides read TGTGCCAGCAGTTACCAAGCCCGTGAAGCTTTCTTT. This gives the protein CASSYQAREAFF.

This clonotype was observed once. This sequence joins TRBV2 and TRBJ2-6; D unclear. The CDR3 loop spans 15 amino acids. V lost 2 bases, J lost 4 bases, and 9 bases lay in between. Looked up from germline, CDR1 is SNHLY and CDR2 is FYNNEI. CDR3 coding DNA: TGTGCCAGCAGTGAACCCCAGGCCGGGGCCAACGTCCTGACTTTC. It specifies CASSEPQAGANVLTF.

This clonotype was counted only a few times. The rearrangement uses TRBV6-1 and TRBJ2-1, with 10 bases identical to TRBD1. This CDR3 is 14 amino acids long. Trimming at V came to 11 bases and at J to 7 bases, leaving 11 bases not matched to a gene. Germline assignment: CDR1 MNHNS and CDR2 SASEGT. CDR3 bases: TGTGCCGCCCACCGGGACAGGGGCTTTAATGAGCAGTTCTTC. It specifies CAAHRDRGFNEQFF.

This clonotype was detected a few times. This chain joins TRBV7-2 and TRBJ2-1, with D possibly TRBD1 on 5 matching bases. Germline V gives CDR1 SGHTA, CDR2 FQGNSA. There are 12 residues in the CDR3. V was cut by 2 bases and J by 8 bases, with 7 bases left in between. CDR3: CASSLSRDEQFF. For the CDR3, the DNA is TGTGCCAGCAGCTTATCCAGGGATGAGCAGTTCTTC.

The CDR3 DNA reads as TGTGCCAGCTCACCACGGCGGGCAGGGACTAGGGAGACCCAGTACTTC. This encodes CASSPRRAGTRETQYF. The rearrangement uses TRBV18 and TRBJ2-5; 8 nucleotides agree with TRBD2. The CDR3 contains 16 residues. Per the germline V gene, CDR1 is KGHSH and CDR2 is LQKENI. The ends lost 1 base at V and 5 bases at J; junction bases unmatched: 9.

The chain is built from TRBV6-4 and TRBJ2-6; the D is unclear. Trimming shortened V by 3 bases and J by 4 bases, and 10 bases separated the two germline ends. Germline CDR1 and CDR2: MRHNA and SNTAGT. CDR3 length equals 15 residues. This chain's CDR3 is CASSDLGKGANVLTF. CDR3 nucleotides: TGTGCCAGCAGTGATTTGGGCAAGGGGGCCAACGTCCTGACTTTC.

V and J are TRBV2 and TRBJ2-7; 10 bases match TRBD1. The CDR3 extends over 14 amino acids. The J segment lost 3 bases and the V segment lost 4 bases, leaving 3 bases of the junction unmatched. Germline CDR1 and CDR2: SNHLY and FYNNEI. CDR3 coding DNA: TGTGCCAGCAGTGTGTGGACAGGGGGCTACGAGCAGTACTTC. Residues: CASSVWTGGYEQYF. Full variable domain (outside the CDR3, taken from reference TRBV2 and TRBJ2-7): EPEVTQTPSHQVTQMGQEVILRCVPISNHLYFYWYRQILGQKVEFLVSFYNNEISEKSEIFDDQFSVERPDGSNFTLKIRSTKLEDSAMYFCASSVWTGGYEQYFGPGTRLTVT.

Of note for this clonotype: Compared with germline, one end of the junction differs, possibly owing to a read error. The V and J genes are TRBV12-3 or TRBV12-4 and TRBJ2-1, with 9 bases matching TRBD2. This CDR3 spans 14 amino acids. DNA of the CDR3: TGTGCCACCCTTGGACTAGCGCCCAACAATGGGCAGTTCTTC. Translated: CATLGLAPNNGQFF.

Only a few counts were recorded for this clonotype. The CDR3 here is CASSLEGGLQETQYF. CDR3 DNA sequence: TGCGCCAGCAGCTTGGAGGGGGGCCTCCAAGAGACCCAGTACTTC. This chain links TRBV5-1 with TRBJ2-5; D might be TRBD1 or TRBD2, each matching 6 bases. The ends were cut back, 0 bases at V and 1 base at J, with 10 bases in the middle. CDR1 and CDR2 from the germline V gene are SGHRS and YFSETQ. The length of the CDR3 is 15 residues. Using reference TRBV5-1 and TRBJ2-5 for the parts outside the CDR3, the full variable domain is KAGVTQTPRYLIKTRGQQVTLSCSPISGHRSVSWYQQTPGQGLQFLFEYFSETQRNKGNFPGRFSGRQFSNSRSEMNVSTLELGDSALYLCASSLEGGLQETQYFGPGTRLLVL.

CDR3 bases: TGTGCCAGCAGTTACTCGATCGCGACGGGTCACACAGATACGCAGTATTTT. Its protein product is CASSYSIATGHTDTQYF. This rearrangement joins TRBV6-2 or TRBV6-3 to TRBJ2-3, with D unresolved. The V gene lost 0 bases and the J gene lost 2 bases, with 15 bases spanning the gap. The CDR3 consists of 17 residues. In germline, CDR1 is MNHEY, CDR2 SVGEGT.

This clonotype has only a few counts. This chain connects TRBV6-2 or TRBV6-3 to TRBJ2-1; possible D gene TRBD1, 5 bases. This CDR3 region has 11 residues. Germline V lookup: CDR1 MNHEY, CDR2 SVGEGT. V dropped 1 base and J dropped 10 bases, with 5 bases sitting between them. CDR3: CASSYYREQFF. The CDR3 bases are TGTGCCAGCAGTTACTACAGGGAGCAGTTCTTC.

The CDR3 nucleotides are TGTGCCAGCAGTTTACGGCCAGGTCGAACTGAAGCTTTCTTT. Translation: CASSLRPGRTEAFF. The chain combines TRBV12-3 or TRBV12-4 with TRBJ1-1; D uncertain. V was pared by 2 bases and J by 5 bases, with 12 bases between. The CDR3 length is 14 residues.

This chain links TRBV5-1 with TRBJ2-2; either TRBD1 or TRBD2 may fit D (5 bases each). The CDR3 runs to 17 residues. Germline V CDR1 and CDR2: SGHRS, YFSETQ. Trimming left V 1 base short and J 1 base short, with 14 bases between. The CDR3 nucleotides are TGCGCCAGCAGCTTGCATCCCGGGACGGTGAACACCGGGGAGCTGTTTTTT. Its protein product is CASSLHPGTVNTGELFF.

In this sample, this clonotype turned up many times. V is TRBV10-3 and J is TRBJ2-1, with 12 bases matching TRBD2. CDR1 ENHRY and CDR2 SYGVKD come from the germline V gene. The V gene end was trimmed by 2 bases and the J gene end by 8 bases; junction bases not matched to a gene: 4. The CDR3 length is 15 residues. In DNA, the CDR3 is TGTGCCATCAGTGAGAGGACTAGCGGGGACGATGAGCAGTTCTTC. It specifies CAISERTSGDDEQFF.

The chain's CDR3 is CASSFSDKGGGRNTEAFF. Written as DNA, the CDR3 is TGCGCCAGCAGCTTCTCCGACAAGGGCGGTGGTCGGAACACTGAAGCTTTCTTT. The rearrangement uses TRBV5-1 and TRBJ1-1; no clear D gene. CDR3 length: 18 residues. Germline-derived CDR1 and CDR2 are SGHRS and YFSETQ. The V end was cut by 2 bases, the J end by 1 base, with 21 bases between.

This clonotype appeared many times. This rearrangement joins TRBV7-9 to TRBJ1-1; weak D call: TRBD1 (6 bases). Trimming stripped 6 bases from V and 1 base from J, with 12 bases between. The V gene's germline CDR1 is SEHNR and CDR2 FQNEAQ (reference sequence). The CDR3 runs to 14 residues. The chain's CDR3 is CASSLKGQNTEAFF. The CDR3 DNA reads TGTGCCAGCAGTTTAAAGGGACAGAACACTGAAGCTTTCTTT.

This clonotype has just a few counts. This sequence joins TRBV10-3 and TRBJ2-3, with 8 bases that match TRBD2. The trim removed 4 bases at V and 2 bases at J, leaving 5 bases unmatched. Germline V gene data show CDR1 as ENHRY and CDR2 as SYGVKD. The CDR3 runs 15 residues. CDR3 amino acids: CAISGIGRVTDTQYF. The CDR3 DNA reads as TGTGCCATCAGTGGGATCGGGAGGGTCACAGATACGCAGTATTTT.

This chain uses TRBV20-1 with TRBJ2-5; 7 nucleotides align to TRBD2. V gave up 6 bases and J gave up 5 bases; unmatched junction bases: 12. This CDR3 has 14 residues. Per germline, CDR1 DFQATT and CDR2 SNEGSKA (reference sequence). Here the CDR3 reads CSALSGGGGETQYF. CDR3 DNA: TGCAGTGCCCTATCGGGGGGTGGTGGGGAGACCCAGTACTTC.